Listed below are T cell receptor beta chains from one sample, sequenced in a study of PD-L1 blockade in urothelial cancer. Assay used: immunoSEQ multiplex PCR; TCRdb lists only in-frame clones, some missing. Of approximately 79,000 clones listed, around four fifths are singletons. Sequences were derived from PBMCs, sampled around atezolizumab (anti-PD-L1) treatment. The receptor set was obtained from a middle-aged man with urothelial cancer. The CDR3 runs from the conserved cysteine through the conserved F or W. A D gene is named only where the DNA matches it firmly. Some rows mark clone size as missing; the rest say once, few, many or name a class of expanded clone.

j_call: TRBJ1-1
v_call: TRBV15
d_call: .
clone_size: .
cdr3_aa: CATSRDPPGALFAEAFF
cdr3_nt: TGTGCCACCAGCAGAGATCCCCCAGGGGCGCTGTTTGCTGAAGCTTTCTTT

j_call: TRBJ2-7
v_call: TRBV28
d_call: TRBD1
clone_size: few
cdr3_aa: CASSSTYWGPGQSYEQYF
cdr3_nt: TGTGCCAGCAGTTCCACGTATTGGGGTCCGGGACAGAGCTACGAGCAGTACTTC

j_call: TRBJ1-1
v_call: TRBV29-1
d_call: TRBD1
clone_size: .
cdr3_aa: CSASQGDSTEAFF
cdr3_nt: TGCAGCGCCTCACAGGGGGATAGCACTGAAGCTTTCTTT

j_call: TRBJ2-1
v_call: TRBV7-6
d_call: .
clone_size: .
cdr3_aa: CASSSLSWGDNEQFF
cdr3_nt: TGTGCCAGCAGCTCCCTCTCTTGGGGGGACAATGAGCAGTTCTTC

j_call: TRBJ1-1
v_call: TRBV15
d_call: TRBD1
clone_size: .
cdr3_aa: CATSRDYRDRGKAFF
cdr3_nt: TGTGCCACCAGCAGAGATTACCGGGACAGGGGCAAGGCTTTCTTT

j_call: TRBJ2-1
v_call: TRBV6-1
d_call: .
clone_size: .
cdr3_aa: CASSLQGFEQFF
cdr3_nt: TGTGCCAGCAGTTTACAGGGCTTTGAGCAGTTCTTC

j_call: TRBJ2-7
v_call: TRBV5-6
d_call: .
clone_size: .
cdr3_aa: CASSSLVYEQYF
cdr3_nt: TGTGCCAGCAGCAGCTTGGTATACGAGCAGTACTTC

j_call: TRBJ2-2
v_call: TRBV9
d_call: TRBD2
clone_size: .
cdr3_aa: CASSVASGRDTGELFF
cdr3_nt: TGTGCCAGCAGCGTAGCGAGCGGGAGAGACACCGGGGAGCTGTTTTTT

j_call: TRBJ1-1
v_call: TRBV15
d_call: .
clone_size: .
cdr3_aa: CAAGLPVTEAFF
cdr3_nt: TGTGCCGCGGGGCTGCCGGTCACTGAAGCTTTCTTT

j_call: TRBJ1-1
v_call: TRBV2
d_call: .
clone_size: .
cdr3_aa: CASSEAPRGITEAFF
cdr3_nt: TGTGCCAGCAGTGAAGCGCCGAGAGGCATCACTGAAGCTTTCTTT

j_call: TRBJ2-7
v_call: TRBV19
d_call: TRBD2
clone_size: .
cdr3_aa: CASSVAAGGYSYEQYF
cdr3_nt: TGTGCCAGTAGTGTGGCAGCGGGAGGCTACTCCTACGAGCAGTACTTC

j_call: TRBJ2-2
v_call: TRBV7-9
d_call: .
clone_size: .
cdr3_aa: CASSRVGGDTGELFF
cdr3_nt: TGTGCCAGCAGCAGAGTTGGGGGCGACACCGGGGAGCTGTTTTTT

j_call: TRBJ2-5
v_call: TRBV5-4
d_call: .
clone_size: .
cdr3_aa: CASGTLETQYF
cdr3_nt: TGTGCCAGCGGGACATTAGAGACCCAGTACTTC

j_call: TRBJ2-7
v_call: TRBV4-1
d_call: .
clone_size: .
cdr3_aa: CASSQDGASSYEQYF
cdr3_nt: TGCGCCAGCAGCCAAGATGGGGCTAGCTCCTACGAGCAGTACTTC

j_call: TRBJ2-1
v_call: TRBV27
d_call: TRBD2
clone_size: .
cdr3_aa: CASSLAGAYNEQFF
cdr3_nt: TGTGCCAGCAGTTTAGCGGGAGCCTACAATGAGCAGTTCTTC

j_call: TRBJ1-2
v_call: TRBV19
d_call: .
clone_size: .
cdr3_aa: CASRESANYGYTF
cdr3_nt: TGTGCCAGTAGGGAGTCAGCGAACTATGGCTACACCTTC

j_call: TRBJ2-7
v_call: TRBV5-1
d_call: TRBD1
clone_size: .
cdr3_aa: CASSFSDRGRRQYF
cdr3_nt: TGCGCCAGCAGCTTCTCGGACAGGGGGCGCCGGCAGTACTTC

j_call: TRBJ2-6
v_call: TRBV6-5
d_call: TRBD2
clone_size: .
cdr3_aa: CASSKGEGGANVLTF
cdr3_nt: TGTGCCAGCAGTAAAGGGGAGGGGGGGGCCAACGTCCTGACTTTC

j_call: TRBJ1-2
v_call: TRBV28
d_call: .
clone_size: .
cdr3_aa: CASREQAPNYGYTF
cdr3_nt: TGTGCCAGCAGAGAACAGGCCCCTAACTATGGCTACACCTTC

j_call: TRBJ1-2
v_call: TRBV15
d_call: TRBD1
clone_size: .
cdr3_aa: CATSRIDRGNYGYTF
cdr3_nt: TGTGCCACCAGCAGGATCGACAGGGGTAACTATGGCTACACCTTC

j_call: TRBJ2-3
v_call: TRBV6-1
d_call: .
clone_size: .
cdr3_aa: CASSDKTGAQYF
cdr3_nt: TGTGCCAGCAGTGACAAAACAGGAGCGCAGTATTTT

j_call: TRBJ2-2
v_call: TRBV9
d_call: TRBD2
clone_size: .
cdr3_aa: CASSPGTINTGELFF
cdr3_nt: TGTGCCAGCAGCCCCGGGACTATTAACACCGGGGAGCTGTTTTTT

j_call: TRBJ2-3
v_call: TRBV27
d_call: TRBD2
clone_size: .
cdr3_aa: CASSLLAGGPKDTQYF
cdr3_nt: TGTGCCAGCAGTTTACTAGCGGGAGGGCCAAAAGATACGCAGTATTTT

j_call: TRBJ1-1
v_call: TRBV4-1
d_call: .
clone_size: .
cdr3_aa: CASSPKGRGTTEAFF
cdr3_nt: TGCGCCAGCAGCCCCAAAGGGAGGGGTACCACTGAAGCTTTCTTT

j_call: TRBJ1-4
v_call: TRBV6-5
d_call: .
clone_size: once
cdr3_aa: CASSDRGLGEKLFF
cdr3_nt: TGTGCCAGCAGTGACCGGGGATTAGGAGAAAAACTGTTTTTT

j_call: TRBJ1-3
v_call: TRBV5-1
d_call: .
clone_size: .
cdr3_aa: CASSARSPDSYSGNTIYF
cdr3_nt: TGCGCCAGCAGCGCCCGGAGTCCCGACAGCTACTCTGGAAACACCATATATTTT

j_call: TRBJ2-2
v_call: TRBV9
d_call: .
clone_size: .
cdr3_aa: CASSVSTANTGELFF
cdr3_nt: TGTGCCAGCAGCGTATCTACAGCGAACACCGGGGAGCTGTTTTTT

j_call: TRBJ2-5
v_call: TRBV7-9
d_call: TRBD1
clone_size: .
cdr3_aa: CASTLTGGAETQYF
cdr3_nt: TGTGCCAGCACCTTAACAGGGGGCGCGGAGACCCAGTACTTC

j_call: TRBJ2-7
v_call: TRBV9
d_call: TRBD2
clone_size: few
cdr3_aa: CASSPGPGSSEKRDHEQYF
cdr3_nt: TGTGCCAGCAGCCCCGGTCCTGGGTCTAGTGAGAAGCGGGATCACGAGCAGTACTTC

j_call: TRBJ1-4
v_call: TRBV2
d_call: .
clone_size: .
cdr3_aa: CASRLHRDENEKLFF
cdr3_nt: TGTGCCAGCCGACTCCACAGGGATGAGAATGAAAAACTGTTTTTT

j_call: TRBJ1-4
v_call: TRBV2
d_call: TRBD1
clone_size: .
cdr3_aa: CASSEPAPGTAREKLFF
cdr3_nt: TGTGCCAGCAGTGAGCCAGCACCCGGGACAGCGCGGGAAAAACTGTTTTTT

j_call: TRBJ2-7
v_call: TRBV5-1
d_call: .
clone_size: .
cdr3_aa: CASSPGGSAPGEQYF
cdr3_nt: TGCGCCAGCAGCCCGGGTGGCAGTGCCCCGGGGGAGCAGTACTTC

j_call: TRBJ2-1
v_call: TRBV7-4
d_call: .
clone_size: .
cdr3_aa: CVLSGNEQFF
cdr3_nt: TGTGTTTTATCGGGGAATGAGCAGTTCTTC

j_call: TRBJ2-1
v_call: TRBV10-1
d_call: TRBD2
clone_size: .
cdr3_aa: CASSESTGGPNEQFF
cdr3_nt: TGCGCCAGCAGTGAGTCCACGGGAGGGCCCAATGAGCAGTTCTTC

j_call: TRBJ1-1
v_call: TRBV30
d_call: .
clone_size: .
cdr3_aa: CAWSVNHPQGRAFF
cdr3_nt: TGTGCCTGGAGTGTAAACCACCCCCAGGGTAGGGCTTTCTTT

j_call: TRBJ2-3
v_call: TRBV5-4
d_call: .
clone_size: .
cdr3_aa: CASSPFTDTQYF
cdr3_nt: TGTGCCAGCAGCCCTTTCACAGATACGCAGTATTTT

j_call: TRBJ2-7
v_call: TRBV7-9
d_call: TRBD1
clone_size: .
cdr3_aa: CASSSWTGTFEQYF
cdr3_nt: TGTGCCAGCAGCTCATGGACAGGGACGTTTGAGCAGTACTTC

j_call: TRBJ1-1
v_call: TRBV5-1
d_call: .
clone_size: once
cdr3_aa: CASSLRTGNTEAFF
cdr3_nt: TGCGCCAGCAGCCTACGGACTGGGAACACTGAAGCTTTCTTT

j_call: TRBJ2-1
v_call: TRBV7-2
d_call: TRBD2
clone_size: few
cdr3_aa: CASSSPGTSGNEQFF
cdr3_nt: TGTGCCAGCAGCTCTCCGGGGACTAGCGGCAATGAGCAGTTCTTC

j_call: TRBJ1-1
v_call: TRBV4-1
d_call: TRBD1
clone_size: few
cdr3_aa: CASSQGTGDTEAFF
cdr3_nt: TGCGCCAGCAGCCAAGGGACAGGGGATACTGAAGCTTTCTTT

j_call: TRBJ2-5
v_call: TRBV5-1
d_call: TRBD2
clone_size: .
cdr3_aa: CASSLETSGSFQETQYF
cdr3_nt: TGCGCCAGCAGCCTTGAGACTAGCGGGAGTTTTCAAGAGACCCAGTACTTC

j_call: TRBJ2-7
v_call: TRBV19
d_call: TRBD1
clone_size: once
cdr3_aa: CASSMAFLQGYEQYF
cdr3_nt: TGTGCCAGTAGTATGGCCTTTCTACAGGGGTACGAGCAGTACTTC

j_call: TRBJ1-1
v_call: TRBV27
d_call: .
clone_size: .
cdr3_aa: CASSFSGGQGYFF
cdr3_nt: TGTGCCAGCAGTTTTAGTGGAGGGCAGGGCTATTTCTTT

j_call: TRBJ2-1
v_call: TRBV9
d_call: TRBD2
clone_size: .
cdr3_aa: CASSESGNINNEQFF
cdr3_nt: TGTGCCAGCAGCGAGAGCGGGAATATCAACAATGAGCAGTTCTTC

j_call: TRBJ2-1
v_call: TRBV19
d_call: .
clone_size: .
cdr3_aa: CASGDRVSYNEQFF
cdr3_nt: TGTGCCAGTGGCGACCGGGTTTCCTACAATGAGCAGTTCTTC

j_call: TRBJ2-1
v_call: TRBV2
d_call: .
clone_size: once
cdr3_aa: CASSDEGYEQFF
cdr3_nt: TGTGCCAGCAGTGATGAGGGATACGAGCAGTTCTTC

j_call: TRBJ2-7
v_call: TRBV4-3
d_call: TRBD1
clone_size: .
cdr3_aa: CASSHSGRQGIFYF
cdr3_nt: TGCGCCAGCAGCCACTCGGGGAGACAGGGGATCTTCTACTTC

j_call: TRBJ2-7
v_call: TRBV12-5
d_call: TRBD2
clone_size: .
cdr3_aa: CASGTSGSHEQYF
cdr3_nt: TGTGCTAGTGGAACTAGCGGGAGCCACGAGCAGTACTTC

j_call: TRBJ2-1
v_call: TRBV5-1
d_call: TRBD2
clone_size: .
cdr3_aa: CASSLKLSGDNEQFF
cdr3_nt: TGCGCCAGCAGCTTGAAGCTTAGCGGGGACAATGAGCAGTTCTTC

j_call: TRBJ2-7
v_call: TRBV7-8
d_call: .
clone_size: .
cdr3_aa: CASSFASSYEQYF
cdr3_nt: TGTGCCAGCAGCTTTGCGTCCTCCTACGAGCAGTACTTC

j_call: TRBJ1-5
v_call: TRBV19
d_call: TRBD1
clone_size: .
cdr3_aa: CASSSGQGSQPQHF
cdr3_nt: TGTGCCAGTAGTTCTGGACAGGGGAGTCAGCCCCAGCATTTT

j_call: TRBJ2-7
v_call: TRBV4-1
d_call: TRBD2
clone_size: .
cdr3_aa: CASSHLSGFSYEQYF
cdr3_nt: TGCGCCAGCAGCCACCTTAGCGGGTTCTCCTACGAGCAGTACTTC

j_call: TRBJ2-5
v_call: TRBV7-2
d_call: .
clone_size: .
cdr3_aa: CASSEDIITETQYF
cdr3_nt: TGTGCCAGCAGCGAGGACATTATAACGGAGACCCAGTACTTC

j_call: TRBJ2-7
v_call: TRBV7-9
d_call: TRBD1
clone_size: .
cdr3_aa: CASSLPGQVRSYEQYF
cdr3_nt: TGTGCCAGCAGCCTACCCGGACAGGTTCGCTCCTACGAGCAGTACTTC

j_call: TRBJ2-1
v_call: TRBV6-4
d_call: .
clone_size: .
cdr3_aa: CASSHERGNEQFF
cdr3_nt: TGTGCCAGCAGTCATGAGAGGGGGAATGAGCAGTTCTTC